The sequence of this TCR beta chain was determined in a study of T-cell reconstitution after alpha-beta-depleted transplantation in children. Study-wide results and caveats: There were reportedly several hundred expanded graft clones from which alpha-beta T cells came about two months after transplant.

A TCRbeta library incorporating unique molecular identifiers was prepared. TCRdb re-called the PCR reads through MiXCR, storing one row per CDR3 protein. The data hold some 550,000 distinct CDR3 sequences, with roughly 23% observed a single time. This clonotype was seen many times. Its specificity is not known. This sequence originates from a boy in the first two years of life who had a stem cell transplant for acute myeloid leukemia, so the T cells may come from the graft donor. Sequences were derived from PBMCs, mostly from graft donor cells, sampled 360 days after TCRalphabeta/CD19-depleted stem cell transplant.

CDR3 bases: TGTGCCAGCAGTTCTCTCCGGGGGGCAAACACTGAAGCTTTCTTT. This encodes CASSSLRGANTEAFF. The rearrangement links TRBV28 to TRBJ1-1, with D perhaps TRBD1 (6 bases). There are 15 residues in the CDR3. Germline-derived CDR1 and CDR2 are MDHEN and SYDVKM. Trimming removed 4 bases from V and 2 bases from J, with 14 bases in between.